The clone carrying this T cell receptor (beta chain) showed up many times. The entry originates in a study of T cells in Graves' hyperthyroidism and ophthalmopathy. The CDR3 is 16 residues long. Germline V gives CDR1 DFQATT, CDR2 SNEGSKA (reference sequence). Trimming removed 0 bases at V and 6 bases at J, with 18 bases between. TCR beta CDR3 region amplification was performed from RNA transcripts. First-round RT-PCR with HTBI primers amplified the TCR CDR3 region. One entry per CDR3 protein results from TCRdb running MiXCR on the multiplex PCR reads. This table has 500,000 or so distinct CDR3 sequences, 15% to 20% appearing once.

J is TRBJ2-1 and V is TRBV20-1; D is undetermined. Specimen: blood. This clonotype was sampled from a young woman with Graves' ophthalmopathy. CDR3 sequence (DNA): TGCAGTGCTAGAGATCCCCTGGGTGGAGTCAGCAATGAGCAGTTCTTC. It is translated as CSARDPLGGVSNEQFF.